The sequence of this T cell receptor beta chain was determined in a study of regulatory T cells in long-lasting Graves disease. As for the study in general: New Graves' disease cases had less than 3 months of antithyroid drugs.

On this clonotype itself: What it binds is unknown.

Study findings and constraints: Persistent Graves' patients had lower TCR diversity than newly diagnosed ones. Persistent disease was characterized by preferential usage of TRBV28, TRBJ1-2 and TRBJ2-5.

Libraries of TCR beta came from iRepertoire HTBI primers plus Arm-PCR of CDR3 regions. MiXCR was run by TCRdb on the multiplex PCR reads, yielding one entry per CDR3 protein. The sample contains about 320,000 distinct CDR3 sequences, over 15% of which appear only once. The time point denotes: newly diagnosed GD, antithyroid drugs for less than 3 months. After RNA was extracted from PBMCs, the TCR library was made from it. A blood draw put about 9.9 milliliters of peripheral blood into EDTA tubes. Per germline, CDR1 SNHLY and CDR2 FYNNEI. Trimming left V 6 bases short and J 3 bases short, with 15 bases between. The CDR3 sequence is 15 residues long.

The chain combines TRBV2 with TRBJ2-1; D tentatively reads TRBD1 or TRBD2 (7 bases each). The source material was peripheral blood mononuclear cells (PBMCs), sampled at new diagnosis, from a patient treated with antithyroid drugs. This sequence originates from a female donor with Graves disease. The CDR3 here is CASRTGRASYNEQFF. The CDR3 nucleotides are TGTGCCAGCAGGACAGGGAGGGCTAGCTACAATGAGCAGTTCTTC.